One T cell receptor (beta chain) is described in this entry. The data were taken from a study of blood T cell repertoires in COVID-19. At the level of the study: Researchers got acute and convalescent COVID-19 samples from the United States, Italy and Spain. Sources were T cells, B-cell-depleted T cells, or PBMCs; the material itself was cDNA or gDNA.

As processed by the authors: Researchers report that nucleated cell counts were estimated from reference gene primer amplification. Clones were read by immunoSEQ multiplex PCR, and TCRdb kept only the in-frame ones, dropping some. V and J calls and clone size are copied from that table; D and trimming were computed from the DNA. This sample has 200,000 to 300,000 clones, with approximately 88% found just once. Trimming pared 4 bases from V and 5 bases from J, leaving 3 bases between. The V gene's germline CDR1 is LGHDT and CDR2 YNNKEL (reference sequence). This CDR3 comprises 11 residues. The chain combines TRBV3-1 (or the pseudogene TRBV3-2) with TRBJ2-1; no definite D call. The material sequenced was peripheral blood. This TCR derives from a woman aged 25-40 years with COVID-19, enrolled during active disease. The CDR3 DNA follows: TGTGCCAGCAGCCTTAACAATGAGCAGTTCTTC. It codes for CASSLNNEQFF.